Below are 22 T cell receptor beta chains sequenced from a single sample in a study of T-cell reconstitution after alpha-beta-depleted transplantation in children. TCRbeta library preparation incorporated unique molecular identifiers. Each CDR3 protein is one row after TCRdb ran MiXCR on the PCR reads. The sample comprises about 980,000 distinct CDR3 sequences, 25% to 30% of which are singletons, and under 30% rests with the top ten. The sequencing here drew on PBMCs, mostly from graft donor cells, taken 360 days after TCRalphabeta/CD19-depleted stem cell transplant. The receptors stem from a boy under two years old who had a stem cell transplant for SCID, so the T cells may come from the graft donor.

Comment on this clonotype: Given a much more abundant clone one base away, this may be a read error. The chain combines TRBV6-1 with TRBJ1-5; 9 bases line up with TRBD1. The V gene's germline CDR1 is MNHNS and CDR2 SASEGT. The CDR3 covers 13 residues. V was pared by 5 bases and J by 6 bases, with 2 bases of the junction left unmatched. CDR3 protein: CASSRDRAQPQHF. The DNA of the CDR3 is TGTGCCAGCAGTCGGGACAGGGCTCAGCCCCAGCATTTT.

This chain links TRBV6-1 with TRBJ2-7; TRBD1 matches 10 bases. The germline gives CDR1 MNHNS, CDR2 SASEGT. There are 13 residues in the CDR3. Trimming at V came to 4 bases and at J to 6 bases, leaving 3 bases not matched to a gene. The CDR3 region is CASSGRTGGEQYF. DNA of the CDR3: TGTGCCAGCAGTGGCCGGACAGGGGGCGAGCAGTACTTC.

This clonotype was picked up a small number of times. The chain carries TRBV12-3 or TRBV12-4 and TRBJ2-2; D ambiguous. CDR3 length: 14 amino acids. Trimming cost V 6 bases and J 6 bases, with 14 bases left between them. The CDR3: CASSPAGRPGELFF. CDR3 DNA sequence: TGTGCCAGCAGCCCGGCCGGGCGGCCCGGGGAGCTGTTTTTT.

The rearrangement uses TRBV4-1 and TRBJ1-3; 7 bases align to TRBD1. CDR1 and CDR2 (germline): MGHRA, YSYEKL. This CDR3 comprises 18 residues. J gave up 0 bases and V 0 bases, and 8 bases lay outside the gene matches. CDR3 sequence reads: CASSQEGADRSSGNTIYF. CDR3 nucleotide sequence: TGCGCCAGCAGCCAAGAAGGGGCGGACAGGAGCTCTGGAAACACCATATATTTT.

The chain uses TRBV9 and TRBJ2-1; 7 bases are a match to TRBD2. The CDR3 is made up of 15 amino acids. V was pared by 4 bases and J by 6 bases, with 10 bases of the junction left unmatched. CDR1 is SGDLS and CDR2 is YYNGEE in the germline V gene. The CDR3 nucleotides read TGTGCCAGCAGCCCAGATCTAGCGGAGTTCAATGAGCAGTTCTTC. Its translation: CASSPDLAEFNEQFF.

The chain employs TRBV29-1 and TRBJ2-5; D is perhaps TRBD1 (6 bases). The CDR3 consists of 13 residues. Germline assignment: CDR1 SQVTM and CDR2 ANQGSEA. The ends were cut back, 5 bases at V and 7 bases at J, with 17 bases in the middle. The CDR3 loop reads CSVKGDHVGTQYF. CDR3 bases: TGCAGCGTTAAGGGGGACCACGTTGGGACCCAGTACTTC.

The J gene is TRBJ2-5, the V gene TRBV20-1; 9 bases align to TRBD2. V lost 5 bases, J lost 1 base, and 11 bases stayed unmatched. Germline V gene lookup returns CDR1 DFQATT and CDR2 SNEGSKA (reference sequence). This CDR3 has 16 residues. The chain's CDR3 is CSARTLAGALQETQYF. CDR3 nucleotide sequence: TGCAGTGCTCGTACGTTAGCGGGAGCTCTCCAAGAGACCCAGTACTTC.

This clonotype occurred a few times. The chain employs TRBV2 and TRBJ2-1; no definite D call. The CDR3 spans 14 residues. Germline CDR1 is SNHLY and CDR2 is FYNNEI. Trimming shortened V by 8 bases and J by 1 base, and 12 bases separated the two germline ends. CDR3 in amino acids: CASCPSWSYNEQFF. Here the CDR3 DNA reads TGTGCCAGCTGCCCCTCCTGGTCCTACAATGAGCAGTTCTTC.

The V call is TRBV27, the J call TRBJ2-3; 12 positions agree with TRBD2. The CDR3 has 16 residues. V shed 4 bases, J shed 10 bases, and the junction held 12 bases outside the gene matches. CDR1 is MNHEY and CDR2 is SMNVEV in the germline V gene (reference sequence). The CDR3: CASSSKLAGGRRAQYF. The CDR3 DNA follows: TGTGCCAGCAGTTCCAAACTAGCGGGGGGCCGGCGCGCGCAGTATTTT.

The gene calls are TRBV5-1 and TRBJ2-7, with D tentatively TRBD2 (6 bases). Germline V gene sequence: CDR1 SGHRS, CDR2 YFSETQ. This CDR3 contains 13 residues. Trimming took 7 bases from V and 9 from J, leaving 20 bases between them. CDR3 nucleotide sequence: TGCGCCAGCTCGGGACTGAGTACGAGCCCGCAGTACTTC. Translated: CASSGLSTSPQYF.

The chain couples TRBV18 to TRBJ2-5; TRBD1 matches 12 bases. Per germline, CDR1 KGHSH and CDR2 LQKENI. CDR3 length equals 17 residues. Trimming cost V 3 bases and J 1 base; bases outside gene matches: 6. CDR3 residues: CASSPARDRGPQETQYF. The CDR3 DNA reads TGTGCCAGCTCACCGGCGAGGGACAGGGGGCCCCAAGAGACCCAGTACTTC.

The chain recombines TRBV29-1 with TRBJ2-3, with TRBD2 identical over 8 bases. This CDR3 has 14 residues. The germline gives CDR1 SQVTM, CDR2 ANQGSEA. Losses at the gene ends were 4 bases for V and 5 bases for J; bases not matched to a gene: 8. The CDR3 here is CSVGAGGLEDTQYF. The CDR3 DNA is TGCAGCGTTGGGGCGGGGGGTCTCGAAGATACGCAGTATTTT.

The CDR3 region is CASSVGKSSGNTIYF. CDR3 nucleotides: TGTGCCAGCAGCGTAGGGAAAAGCTCTGGAAACACCATATATTTT. The V and J genes are TRBV9 and TRBJ1-3, with D unclear. CDR3 length: 15 amino acids. Deletions cut 0 bases from V and 0 bases from J, with 7 bases between. Per germline, CDR1 SGDLS and CDR2 YYNGEE. Full variable domain (rest looked up from reference TRBV9 and TRBJ1-3): DSGVTQTPKHLITATGQRVTLRCSPRSGDLSVYWYQQSLDQGLQFLIQYYNGEERAKGNILERFSAQQFPDLHSELNLSSLELGDSALYFCASSVGKSSGNTIYFGEGSWLTVV.

In this sample, this clonotype turned up a few times. The V and J genes are TRBV7-3 and TRBJ1-2, with TRBD1 matching over 9 bases. Germline V gene data show CDR1 as SGHTA and CDR2 as FQGTGA. V shed 10 bases, J shed 4 bases, and the junction held 13 bases outside the gene matches. The CDR3 is 15 amino acids. This CDR3 is CATASGTGTIYGYTF. The CDR3 bases are TGTGCCACCGCTTCCGGGACAGGGACCATCTATGGCTACACCTTC.

This rearrangement joins TRBV2 to TRBJ1-2, with 7 bases aligning to TRBD1. The length of the CDR3 is 14 residues. J lost 4 bases, V lost 7 bases, and 9 bases had no gene match. From germline, CDR1 is SNHLY and CDR2 FYNNEI. CDR3 bases: TGTGCCAGCATTCGGGACAGCCCGTTCTATGGCTACACCTTC. The encoded protein is CASIRDSPFYGYTF.

The table lists this clonotype with a few counts. The chain combines TRBV5-1 with TRBJ2-7; perhaps TRBD1 as D (6 bases). The CDR3 sequence is 14 residues long. Germline V gene sequence: CDR1 SGHRS, CDR2 YFSETQ. V gave up 0 bases and J gave up 2 bases, with 9 bases separating them. CDR3 nucleotides: TGCGCCAGCAGCTTGGCCTGGGACACCTACGAGCAGTACTTC. It encodes CASSLAWDTYEQYF.

This clonotype appeared a few times. The gene calls are TRBV19 and TRBJ1-3; D gene unclear. Germline loops: CDR1 LNHDA, CDR2 SQIVND (reference sequence). This CDR3 comprises 14 residues. V was trimmed by 6 bases and J by 0 bases, leaving 9 bases between them. CDR3 amino acids: CASSGHSSGNTIYF. The CDR3, as DNA: TGTGCCAGTAGCGGCCACAGCTCTGGAAACACCATATATTTT.

Many counts were recorded for this clonotype. The chain joins TRBV4-2 to TRBJ2-1, with no clear D. V gave up 1 base and J gave up 3 bases, with 1 base separating them. The CDR3 length is 12 residues. The germline V gene encodes CDR1 LGHNA and CDR2 YNFKEQ. CDR3 sequence: CASSQVYNEQFF. The CDR3 DNA sequence: TGTGCCAGCAGCCAAGTCTACAATGAGCAGTTCTTC.

The chain couples TRBV15 to TRBJ2-5; 9 positions match TRBD2. J gave up 0 bases and V 1 base, and 3 bases lay outside the gene matches. Germline CDR1 LNHNV, CDR2 YYDKDF (reference sequence). This CDR3 spans 16 amino acids. The CDR3 sequence: CATSRASGNYQETQYF. CDR3 DNA: TGTGCCACCAGCAGAGCTAGCGGGAATTACCAAGAGACCCAGTACTTC.

V gene TRBV7-3 combines with J gene TRBJ2-1; 12 positions agree with TRBD2. V gave up 5 bases and J gave up 10 bases; unmatched junction bases: 18. The V gene's germline CDR1 is SGHTA and CDR2 FQGTGA. The CDR3 is made up of 18 amino acids. The CDR3 here is CASSPSPSGGDVEWEQFF. The CDR3 DNA follows: TGTGCCAGCAGCCCCTCCCCTAGCGGGGGGGACGTAGAGTGGGAGCAGTTCTTC.

A few counts support this clonotype. This sequence joins TRBV3-1 and TRBJ1-2; 7 nucleotides match TRBD1. The CDR3 spans 14 residues. Germline lookup yields CDR1 LGHDT and CDR2 YNNKEL (reference sequence). Trimming took 6 bases from V and 4 from J; bases not matched to a gene: 8. The CDR3 nucleotides are TGTGCCAGCAGTCAGACAGGGACTAGCTATGGCTACACCTTC. Translated, it gives CASSQTGTSYGYTF.

The chain uses TRBV27 and TRBJ1-1; D gene uncertain. CDR1 and CDR2 (germline): MNHEY, SMNVEV (reference sequence). The CDR3 has 13 amino acids. V gave up 10 bases and J gave up 1 base, with 13 bases separating them. The CDR3 region is CATSNWGNTEAFF. For the CDR3, the DNA is TGTGCCACCTCCAACTGGGGGAACACTGAAGCTTTCTTT.